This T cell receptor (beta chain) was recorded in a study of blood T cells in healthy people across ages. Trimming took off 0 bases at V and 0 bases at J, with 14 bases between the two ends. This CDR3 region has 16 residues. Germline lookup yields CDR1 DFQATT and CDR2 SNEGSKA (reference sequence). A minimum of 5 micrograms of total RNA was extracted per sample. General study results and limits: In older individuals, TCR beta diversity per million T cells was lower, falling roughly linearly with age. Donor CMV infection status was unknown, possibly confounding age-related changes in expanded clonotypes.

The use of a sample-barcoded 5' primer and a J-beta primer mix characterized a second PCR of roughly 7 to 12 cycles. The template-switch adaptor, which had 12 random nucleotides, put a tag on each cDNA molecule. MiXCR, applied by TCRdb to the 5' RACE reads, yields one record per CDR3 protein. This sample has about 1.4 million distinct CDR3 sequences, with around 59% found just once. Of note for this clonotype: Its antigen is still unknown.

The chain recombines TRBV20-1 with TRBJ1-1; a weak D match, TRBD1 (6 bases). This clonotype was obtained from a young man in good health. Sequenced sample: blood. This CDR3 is CSARDVGGRVNTEAFF. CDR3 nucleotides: TGCAGTGCTAGAGATGTAGGGGGTCGGGTGAACACTGAAGCTTTCTTT.